This TCR beta chain was recovered during a study of T cell repertoires in cytomegalovirus infection. This clonotype was detected only a few times. As yet, its antigen is unknown. A single record per CDR3 protein comes from TCRdb applying MiXCR to the reads. The data hold fewer than 900,000 distinct CDR3 sequences, with 25% to 35% observed a single time. Germline V gives CDR1 SGHVS, CDR2 FNYEAQ. The CDR3 has 14 amino acids. Trimming took 5 bases from V and 6 from J; bases not matched to a gene: 7. Broader study findings: The ex vivo response was dominated by HLA-C-restricted CMV-specific TCR beta clonotypes.

The specimen was cultured CD8+ T cells from PBMCs, collected from culture after CMV antigen stimulation. V usage is TRBV7-6 and J usage is TRBJ1-1; 9 nucleotides match TRBD1. The TCR comes from a human donor in good health (CMV status not recorded). Some clones in this sample may be carry-over from other donors' samples. CDR3 in DNA: TGTGCCAGCAGCACCCGGGACAGGGTATCTGAAGCTTTCTTT. Its translation is CASSTRDRVSEAFF.